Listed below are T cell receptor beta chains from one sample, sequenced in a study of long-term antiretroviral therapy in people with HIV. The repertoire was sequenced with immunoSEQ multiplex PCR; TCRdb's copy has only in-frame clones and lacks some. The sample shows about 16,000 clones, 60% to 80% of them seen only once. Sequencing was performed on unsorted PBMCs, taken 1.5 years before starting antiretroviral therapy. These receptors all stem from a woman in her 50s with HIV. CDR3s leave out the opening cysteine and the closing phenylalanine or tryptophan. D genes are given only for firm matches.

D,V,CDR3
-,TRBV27,ASSQKTWENTEAF
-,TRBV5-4,ASRDAIVTGELF
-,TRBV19,ASSIEQSTGELF
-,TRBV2,ASKEDPGNTIY
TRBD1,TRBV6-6,ASSPDRDRAHGYT
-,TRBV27,ASSKYRETNTGELF
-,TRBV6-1,ASVPGLIHQETQY
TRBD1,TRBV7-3,ASSLETGTGVTGELF
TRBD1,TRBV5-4,ASSPTQRQGLDGYT
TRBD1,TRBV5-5,ASSLRRTGITETPGNTIY
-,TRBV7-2,ASSGGGGVRSPLH
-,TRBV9,ASSVSGGSPFT
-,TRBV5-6,ASSWDPGNTEAF
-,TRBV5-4,ASSSGANSPLH
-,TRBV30,AWSGDYLGGANYGYT
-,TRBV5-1,ASSSERPGPPFDEQF
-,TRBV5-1,ASAMVTNTEAF
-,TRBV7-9,ASSLKENEQF
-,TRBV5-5,ASSAVRNEKLF
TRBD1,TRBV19,ASSPRPGTGFMLEAF
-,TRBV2,ASSGGPKGSQPQH
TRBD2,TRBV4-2,ASSQGLAGGETQY
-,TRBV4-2,ASSQVLSGDQPQH
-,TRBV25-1,ASSDWATNYGYT
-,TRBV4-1,ASSQIPEIGTQY
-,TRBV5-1,ASNAGEDRTGELF
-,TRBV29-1,SVEDGHLSEQY
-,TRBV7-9,ASSDTDIEKLF
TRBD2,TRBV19,ASERGDTDTQY
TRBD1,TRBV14,ASNAGGNSPLH
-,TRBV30,AWGRTVNYGYT
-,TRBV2,ASNLLRTDTQY
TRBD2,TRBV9,ASSVAAGRYEQY
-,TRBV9,ASSVDSYNEQF
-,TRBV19,ASTRSSYNSPLH
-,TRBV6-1,ASTMGWDTGELF
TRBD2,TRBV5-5,ASSGFLAGSSTDTQY
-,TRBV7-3,ASSMMGLGGYNEQF
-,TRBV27,ASSLSDRNQPQH
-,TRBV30,AWSVRRGPSPLH
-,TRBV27,ASSRLRENTEAF
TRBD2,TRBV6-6,ASSRNRRGVQETQY
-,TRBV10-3,AIGGSSTDTQY